These T cell receptor beta chains were read from a single sample in a study of blood T cell repertoires in COVID-19. The repertoire was sequenced with immunoSEQ multiplex PCR; TCRdb's copy has only in-frame clones and lacks some. The data show about 240,000 clones, with approximately 90% seen just once and 0.99% held by the top ten. The material sequenced was peripheral blood. The receptors were sampled from a woman aged 40-49 years who had recovered from COVID-19. Both conserved end residues are trimmed from each CDR3.

v_call: TRBV7-2; j_call: TRBJ2-2; cdr3_aa: ASSLGGAGKTGELF
v_call: TRBV5-1; j_call: TRBJ1-4; cdr3_aa: ASSLVGVATNEKLF
v_call: TRBV30; j_call: TRBJ2-7; cdr3_aa: AWSALVYEQY
v_call: TRBV7-9; j_call: TRBJ1-4; cdr3_aa: ASSRRPKVNEKLF
v_call: TRBV6-6; j_call: TRBJ2-1; cdr3_aa: ASSPAGAAYNEQF
v_call: TRBV19; j_call: TRBJ2-3; cdr3_aa: ASWASPRLGPTDTQY
v_call: TRBV29-1; j_call: TRBJ2-1; cdr3_aa: SARWASGNNEQF
v_call: TRBV30; j_call: TRBJ1-3; cdr3_aa: AWRRRSGNTIY
v_call: TRBV7-9; j_call: TRBJ1-1; cdr3_aa: ASSPNQGGAGAF
v_call: TRBV7-3; j_call: TRBJ2-3; cdr3_aa: ASSPQSGLAHTDTQY
v_call: TRBV7-8; j_call: TRBJ2-5; cdr3_aa: ASSTSGLAEETQY
v_call: TRBV27; j_call: TRBJ1-2; cdr3_aa: ASSLVRTGPYGYT
v_call: TRBV3-1/TRBV3-2; j_call: TRBJ2-3; cdr3_aa: ASSQRTGGTDTQY
v_call: TRBV3-1/TRBV3-2; j_call: TRBJ1-2; cdr3_aa: ASSPATNTNYGYT
v_call: TRBV6-5; j_call: TRBJ2-3; cdr3_aa: ASSPRADTQY
v_call: TRBV9; j_call: TRBJ1-5; cdr3_aa: ASSVSGSGPGNQPQH
v_call: TRBV5-1; j_call: TRBJ2-2; cdr3_aa: ASSSPGTGELF
v_call: TRBV16; j_call: TRBJ2-1; cdr3_aa: ASSQGTGGYNEQF
v_call: TRBV21-1; j_call: TRBJ1-5; cdr3_aa: ASSKALGTGGSGNQPQH
v_call: TRBV7-3; j_call: TRBJ2-3; cdr3_aa: ASSLAPGGGTDTQY
v_call: TRBV19; j_call: TRBJ1-5; cdr3_aa: ASSIGHYRGRGGNQPQH
v_call: TRBV5-5; j_call: TRBJ2-1; cdr3_aa: ASSLMRREGRSSYNEQF